The clone carrying this T cell receptor (beta chain) was observed at least ten times. The antigen is undetermined. The record originates from a study of T cell repertoires in cytomegalovirus infection. The germline CDR1 and CDR2 sequences are SGHVS and FNYEAQ. The V and J ends lost 5 bases and 1 base respectively, with 18 bases between them. The CDR3 contains 17 residues. In TCRdb, the reads were re-called with MiXCR into one record per CDR3 protein. Among a few hundred thousand distinct CDR3 sequences listed, over 15% were seen once. Study observations and caveats: HLA-C-restricted TCR beta clonotypes specific for CMV led the ex vivo response. Cumulative public TCR beta family frequency identified carriers of CMV plus the relevant HLA.

The sequenced sample consisted of CD8+ T cells from PBMCs. The genes are TRBV7-6 and TRBJ1-5, with D unresolved. This TCR was recovered from a human donor in good health (CMV status not recorded). Some clones in this sample may be carry-over from other donors' samples. CDR3 sequence: CASSPEAVTVSNQPQHF. The CDR3 DNA reads TGTGCCAGCAGCCCAGAGGCGGTGACTGTAAGCAATCAGCCCCAGCATTTT. The complete variable domain, with remaining parts taken from reference TRBV7-6 and TRBJ1-5, reads GAGVSQSPRYKVTKRGQDVALRCDPISGHVSLYWYRQALGQGPEFLTYFNYEAQQDKSGLPNDRFSAERPEGSISTLTIQRTEQRDSAMYRCASSPEAVTVSNQPQHFGDGTRLSIL.